This T cell receptor (beta chain) was documented in a study of T cells in Graves' hyperthyroidism and ophthalmopathy. It was RNA transcripts that yielded the amplified TCR beta CDR3 regions. With the HTBI primer set, the TCR CDR3 went through a first round of RT-PCR. TCRdb redid the calling of the multiplex PCR reads with MiXCR, one entry per CDR3 protein. Among about 620,000 distinct CDR3 sequences, roughly 15% were seen once, and the ten largest hold around 3.9%. Extraction of PBMCs used approximately 10 ml of fresh peripheral blood. Sample: blood. This receptor was taken from a woman aged 25 to 39 with Graves' hyperthyroidism.

In nucleotides, the CDR3 is TGTGCCACAAGGGCATACACCGGGGAGCTGTTTTTT. Amino acid sequence: CATRAYTGELFF. The rearrangement uses TRBV27 and TRBJ2-2; unclear D gene. V lost 10 bases and J lost 3, with 9 bases in between. Per the germline V gene, CDR1 is MNHEY and CDR2 is SMNVEV (reference sequence). There are 12 residues in the CDR3.